The T cell receptor beta chain described here comes from a study of T cell responses to AZD1222 COVID-19 vaccine. Study-level points and caveats: Recipients of AZD1222 seropositive at baseline numbered only 5 or 6. Increases in Spike-specific TCR breadth and depth were seen after two AZD1222 doses. Repertoires were sampled only after the peak T cell response. Donors were mostly white British, more females; clonal diversity possibly underestimated.

The CDR3 totals 14 residues. CDR1 SQVTM and CDR2 ANQGSEA come from the germline V gene. Deletions cut 5 bases from V and 1 base from J, with 11 bases between. TCRdb's table, derived via immunoSEQ multiplex PCR, lists solely in-frame clones and lacks some. Here the sample spans tens of thousands of clones, approximately 89% being singletons. To note about this clone: What it recognizes is unknown.

This material consisted of peripheral blood, taken 28 days after the second AZD1222 dose. The sequence came from an adult who received the AZD1222 COVID-19 vaccine. This chain connects TRBV29-1 to TRBJ1-4; D is unclear. This CDR3 reads CSVPRGRTNEKLFF. The CDR3 DNA is TGCAGCGTTCCCCGTGGAAGAACTAATGAAAAACTGTTTTTT.